These T cell receptor beta chains were read from a single sample in a study of blood T cell repertoires in COVID-19. Generated by immunoSEQ multiplex PCR, the TCRdb table keeps only in-frame clones and is missing some. Seen here are about 300,000 clones, about 86% observed once, and the top ten hold about 1.2%. What was sequenced was peripheral blood. These receptors were obtained from a woman aged 50 to 60 with acute or convalescent COVID-19. CDR3s include the opening cysteine and the closing phenylalanine or tryptophan. The order of the fields is D gene, J gene, clone size, V gene, CDR3 protein, CDR3 DNA. The D gene is left open where the match is weak. Not all rows give a size; the values are once, few, many and, for expanded clones, a class.

d_gene: .; j_gene: TRBJ2-7; abundance: .; v_gene: TRBV4-1; CDR3aa: CASSTRGGEQYF; CDR3nt: TGCGCCAGCAGCACCCGGGGTGGCGAGCAGTACTTC
d_gene: .; j_gene: TRBJ1-1; abundance: .; v_gene: TRBV20-1; CDR3aa: CSAFTRTEAFF; CDR3nt: TGCAGTGCTTTCACCCGGACTGAAGCTTTCTTT
d_gene: .; j_gene: TRBJ1-1; abundance: once; v_gene: TRBV3-1/TRBV3-2; CDR3aa: CASSQGRGGTEAFF; CDR3nt: TGTGCCAGCAGCCAAGGGCGAGGGGGCACTGAAGCTTTCTTT
d_gene: .; j_gene: TRBJ1-1; abundance: .; v_gene: TRBV5-1; CDR3aa: CASSAGQLNTEAFF; CDR3nt: TGCGCCAGCAGCGCCGGACAGTTGAACACTGAAGCTTTCTTT
d_gene: TRBD2; j_gene: TRBJ2-2; abundance: .; v_gene: TRBV10-3; CDR3aa: CAAGDSNTGELFF; CDR3nt: TGTGCCGCGGGGGACTCGAACACCGGGGAGCTGTTTTTT
d_gene: TRBD1; j_gene: TRBJ2-1; abundance: few; v_gene: TRBV6-5; CDR3aa: CASSYSAGGNEQFF; CDR3nt: TGTGCCAGCAGTTACAGCGCAGGGGGCAATGAGCAGTTCTTC
d_gene: .; j_gene: TRBJ2-7; abundance: .; v_gene: TRBV24-1; CDR3aa: CATSEPGKDEQYF; CDR3nt: TGTGCCACCAGTGAGCCGGGGAAGGACGAGCAGTACTTC
d_gene: .; j_gene: TRBJ1-6; abundance: .; v_gene: TRBV7-3; CDR3aa: CASSLTGEGSPLHF; CDR3nt: TGTGCCAGCAGCTTAACAGGGGAAGGATCACCCCTCCACTTT
d_gene: .; j_gene: TRBJ2-3; abundance: once; v_gene: TRBV5-6; CDR3aa: CASTKRGGGDTQYF; CDR3nt: TGTGCCAGCACCAAGAGGGGGGGCGGAGATACGCAGTATTTT
d_gene: TRBD2; j_gene: TRBJ2-3; abundance: .; v_gene: TRBV6-2/TRBV6-3; CDR3aa: CASSYFSGGADTQYF; CDR3nt: TGTGCCAGCAGTTACTTCTCGGGAGGTGCAGATACGCAGTATTTT
d_gene: .; j_gene: TRBJ2-2; abundance: once; v_gene: TRBV7-2; CDR3aa: CASSQILHPGELFF; CDR3nt: TGTGCCAGCAGCCAAATACTTCACCCGGGGGAGCTGTTTTTT
d_gene: .; j_gene: TRBJ2-7; abundance: .; v_gene: TRBV6-5; CDR3aa: CASQGSYEQYF; CDR3nt: TGTGCCAGCCAGGGCTCCTACGAGCAGTACTTC
d_gene: TRBD2; j_gene: TRBJ2-3; abundance: few; v_gene: TRBV10-3; CDR3aa: CAISDGTSGRWGTDTQYF; CDR3nt: TGTGCCATCAGTGACGGGACTAGCGGGAGATGGGGCACAGATACGCAGTATTTT
d_gene: .; j_gene: TRBJ2-2; abundance: .; v_gene: TRBV25-1; CDR3aa: CASSESGTNTGELFF; CDR3nt: TGTGCCAGCAGTGAATCCGGGACAAACACCGGGGAGCTGTTTTTT
d_gene: TRBD1; j_gene: TRBJ1-2; abundance: .; v_gene: TRBV30; CDR3aa: CAWIITGGGYGYTF; CDR3nt: TGTGCCTGGATTATCACAGGGGGAGGCTATGGCTACACCTTC
d_gene: .; j_gene: TRBJ2-5; abundance: .; v_gene: TRBV27; CDR3aa: CASSRSQETQYF; CDR3nt: TGTGCCAGCAGCAGGTCTCAAGAGACCCAGTACTTC
d_gene: .; j_gene: TRBJ1-2; abundance: few; v_gene: TRBV7-2; CDR3aa: CASSLDLLQGTEF; CDR3nt: TGTGCCAGCAGCTTAGACCTCCTACAGGGCACCGAGTTT
d_gene: .; j_gene: TRBJ1-3; abundance: .; v_gene: TRBV6-6; CDR3aa: CASSPPGGGSGNTIYF; CDR3nt: TGTGCCAGCTCTCCCCCCGGCGGCGGCTCTGGAAACACCATATATTTT
d_gene: TRBD1; j_gene: TRBJ1-1; abundance: .; v_gene: TRBV27; CDR3aa: CASSTGGSVNTEAFF; CDR3nt: TGTGCCAGTTCTACAGGGGGAAGTGTGAACACTGAAGCTTTCTTT
d_gene: .; j_gene: TRBJ1-2; abundance: .; v_gene: TRBV5-6; CDR3aa: CASSLGNGGIYGYTF; CDR3nt: TGTGCCAGCAGCTTGGGAAATGGGGGGATCTATGGCTACACCTTC
d_gene: TRBD2; j_gene: TRBJ2-1; abundance: .; v_gene: TRBV7-3; CDR3aa: CASSLTSGALYNEQFF; CDR3nt: TGTGCCAGCAGCCTCACTAGCGGGGCCCTCTACAATGAGCAGTTCTTC
d_gene: TRBD2; j_gene: TRBJ2-1; abundance: few; v_gene: TRBV6-4; CDR3aa: CASSEAGDPYNEQFF; CDR3nt: TGTGCTTCCTCAGAGGCGGGAGATCCCTACAATGAGCAGTTCTTC
d_gene: .; j_gene: TRBJ2-3; abundance: .; v_gene: TRBV2; CDR3aa: CASSETISGTDTQYF; CDR3nt: TGTGCCAGCAGTGAAACTATTAGCGGCACAGATACGCAGTATTTT
d_gene: TRBD2; j_gene: TRBJ2-1; abundance: .; v_gene: TRBV6-5; CDR3aa: CASIRTSGYNEQFF; CDR3nt: TGTGCCAGCATAAGGACTAGCGGCTACAATGAGCAGTTCTTC
d_gene: .; j_gene: TRBJ2-2; abundance: .; v_gene: TRBV12-3/TRBV12-4; CDR3aa: CASSSSFGELFF; CDR3nt: TGTGCCAGCAGTTCTAGTTTCGGGGAGCTGTTTTTT
d_gene: .; j_gene: TRBJ2-5; abundance: .; v_gene: TRBV29-1; CDR3aa: CSVEEGGALQETQYF; CDR3nt: TGCAGCGTTGAAGAAGGCGGTGCCCTCCAAGAGACCCAGTACTTC
d_gene: .; j_gene: TRBJ1-1; abundance: .; v_gene: TRBV9; CDR3aa: CASSKTGGAEAFF; CDR3nt: TGTGCCAGCAGCAAGACGGGAGGGGCTGAAGCTTTCTTT
d_gene: TRBD1; j_gene: TRBJ1-2; abundance: .; v_gene: TRBV10-3; CDR3aa: CAITGQGAGYTF; CDR3nt: TGTGCCATCACCGGACAGGGAGCTGGCTACACCTTC
d_gene: .; j_gene: TRBJ2-2; abundance: .; v_gene: TRBV11-3; CDR3aa: CASSLEGGVGTGELFF; CDR3nt: TGTGCCAGCAGCTTAGAGGGCGGGGTCGGAACCGGGGAGCTGTTTTTT
d_gene: TRBD2; j_gene: TRBJ2-3; abundance: once; v_gene: TRBV5-1; CDR3aa: CASSFSLAGALQDTQYF; CDR3nt: TGCGCCAGCAGCTTCTCTTTAGCGGGGGCCTTACAAGATACGCAGTATTTT
d_gene: .; j_gene: TRBJ1-4; abundance: .; v_gene: TRBV18; CDR3aa: CASSRDSNEKLFF; CDR3nt: TGTGCCAGCTCAAGGGACTCTAATGAAAAACTGTTTTTT
d_gene: TRBD1; j_gene: TRBJ2-3; abundance: once; v_gene: TRBV29-1; CDR3aa: CSVPMTGNTDTQYF; CDR3nt: TGCAGCGTTCCTATGACAGGGAACACAGATACGCAGTATTTT
d_gene: TRBD2; j_gene: TRBJ2-5; abundance: .; v_gene: TRBV2; CDR3aa: CASSLGGIAGGGETQYF; CDR3nt: TGTGCCAGCTCCCTCGGGGGAATAGCGGGAGGAGGGGAGACCCAGTACTTC
d_gene: TRBD1; j_gene: TRBJ1-2; abundance: .; v_gene: TRBV28; CDR3aa: CASSSSGTGGLFCTF; CDR3nt: TGTGCCAGCAGTTCTTCCGGGACAGGGGGGCTCTTTTGCACCTTC
d_gene: TRBD2; j_gene: TRBJ2-5; abundance: .; v_gene: TRBV5-4; CDR3aa: CASSLAGAARETQYF; CDR3nt: TGTGCCAGCAGCCTAGCGGGAGCCGCCCGGGAGACCCAGTACTTC
d_gene: .; j_gene: TRBJ1-6; abundance: .; v_gene: TRBV3-1/TRBV3-2; CDR3aa: CASSHPGSGEFSPLHF; CDR3nt: TGTGCCAGCAGCCACCCCGGATCGGGGGAGTTCTCACCCCTCCACTTT